Detailed here is one TCR beta chain. As yet, its antigen is unknown. The sample comes from a study of T cells in Graves' hyperthyroidism and ophthalmopathy. General study findings and limits: Stable hyperthyroidism and ophthalmopathy were separated using 13 V-J signatures. Clonotypes that were expanded in thyroid above 0.001 mostly appeared in blood too.

RNA transcripts gave rise to amplified TCR beta CDR3 regions. The study used the HTBI primer set for a first-round RT-PCR of the TCR CDR3. TCRdb re-derived calls from the multiplex PCR reads in MiXCR, one entry per CDR3 protein. The sample gives nearly 600,000 distinct CDR3 sequences, approximately 15% of which show up once; over 6% is in the top ten. Not enrolled were patients with uncontrolled infection, other autoimmune disease, pregnancy or lactation. Fresh 10 ml peripheral blood yielded PBMCs. This CDR3 has 15 amino acids. Trimming left V 5 bases short and J 8 bases short, with 18 bases between. The germline gives CDR1 SNHLY, CDR2 FYNNEI.

This rearrangement joins TRBV2 to TRBJ1-4; D is possibly TRBD1 (5 bases). Sequenced input: blood. This receptor was obtained from a young woman with Graves' ophthalmopathy. The CDR3 region is CASSKSPGRGEKLFF. DNA for the CDR3: TGTGCCAGCAGTAAAAGCCCGGGGCGAGGCGAAAAACTGTTTTTT.